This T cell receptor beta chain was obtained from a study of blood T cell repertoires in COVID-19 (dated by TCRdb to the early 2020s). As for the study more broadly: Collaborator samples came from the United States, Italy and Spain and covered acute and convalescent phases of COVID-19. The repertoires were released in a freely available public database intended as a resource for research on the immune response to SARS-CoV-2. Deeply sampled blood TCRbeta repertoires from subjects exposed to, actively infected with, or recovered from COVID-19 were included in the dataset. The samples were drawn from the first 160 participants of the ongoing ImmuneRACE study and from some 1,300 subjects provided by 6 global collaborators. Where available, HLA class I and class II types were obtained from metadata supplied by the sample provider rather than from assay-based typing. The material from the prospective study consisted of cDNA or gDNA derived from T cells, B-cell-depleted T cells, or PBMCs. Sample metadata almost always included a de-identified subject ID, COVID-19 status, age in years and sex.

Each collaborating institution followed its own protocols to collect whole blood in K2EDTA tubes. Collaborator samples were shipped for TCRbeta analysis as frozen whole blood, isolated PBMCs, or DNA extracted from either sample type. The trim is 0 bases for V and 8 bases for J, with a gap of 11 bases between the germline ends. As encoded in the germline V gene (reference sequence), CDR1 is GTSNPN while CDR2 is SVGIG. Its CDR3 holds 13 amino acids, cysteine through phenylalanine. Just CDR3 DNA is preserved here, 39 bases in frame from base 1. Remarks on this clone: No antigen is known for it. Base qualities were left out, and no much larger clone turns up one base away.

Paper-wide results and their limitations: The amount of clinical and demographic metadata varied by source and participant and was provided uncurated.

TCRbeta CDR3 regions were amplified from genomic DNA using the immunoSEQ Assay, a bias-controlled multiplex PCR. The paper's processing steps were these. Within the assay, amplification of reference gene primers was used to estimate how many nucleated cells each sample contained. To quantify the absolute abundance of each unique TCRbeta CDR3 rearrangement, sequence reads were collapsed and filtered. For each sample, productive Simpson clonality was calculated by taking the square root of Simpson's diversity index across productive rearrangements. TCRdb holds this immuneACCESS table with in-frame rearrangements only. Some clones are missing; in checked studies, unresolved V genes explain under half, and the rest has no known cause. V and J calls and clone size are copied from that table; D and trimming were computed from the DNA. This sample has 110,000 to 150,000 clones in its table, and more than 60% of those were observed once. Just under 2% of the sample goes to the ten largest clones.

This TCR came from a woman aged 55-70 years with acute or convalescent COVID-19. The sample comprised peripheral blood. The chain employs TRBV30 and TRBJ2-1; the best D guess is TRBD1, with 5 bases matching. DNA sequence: TGTGCCTGGAGTGTAGACATAGGGGATGAGCAGTTCTTC. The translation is CAWSVDIGDEQFF.